This T cell receptor (beta chain) appears in the sequencing data of a study of CD8 T cells in ankylosing spondylitis. Quantitative 5'-RACE with molecular barcodes was used to make the TCR beta libraries. In TCRdb, the 5' RACE reads were re-called with MiXCR into one record per CDR3 protein. The data hold almost 400,000 distinct CDR3 sequences, with about a fifth observed a single time. This clonotype was seen only a few times. Its antigen is undetermined. Germline assignment: CDR1 SQVTM and CDR2 ANQGSEA. The CDR3 contains 13 residues. With 0 bases removed from V and 6 bases from J, the gap between germline ends came to 11 bases. The study's findings and limits: A motif in TCR beta, a set of several highly homologous variants, appeared characteristic of ankylosing spondylitis blood. Previous work reported some of these motif variants in the synovial fluid and blood of reactive arthritis.

The sample consisted of blood, either unsorted or a sorted T cell fraction (not recorded which). This TCR was sampled from a male donor with ankylosing spondylitis. The chain is built from TRBV29-1 and TRBJ1-1, with a tentative D call TRBD1 (5 bases). CDR3 DNA sequence: TGCAGCGTTGAAGATACAGGAGGGTCTGAAGCTTTCTTT. Protein: CSVEDTGGSEAFF.